The following is a T cell receptor beta chain sequence with its context. No antigen is known for it. A single base separates this from a much larger clone, so it may be a read error. This entry is derived from a study of shared clonotypes between healthy human individuals. Overall study results and limits: Rarefaction showed that sequencing of sorted subsets was incomplete (despite large depth).

Genomic DNA per cell subset filled all wells of several immunoSEQ plates. Data came from immunoSEQ multiplex PCR; TCRdb stores just in-frame clones and leaves some out. Among some 2,000,000 clones listed, approximately 96% were seen once. Trimming pared 4 bases from V and 0 bases from J, leaving 0 bases between. This CDR3 comprises 11 residues. In germline, CDR1 is SGHTA, CDR2 FQGNSA. V gene TRBV7-2 combines with J gene TRBJ2-5; no definite D call. This receptor was obtained from a man between 18 and 35 years old in good health. The sequencing sample was made of naive CD4+ T cells sorted from blood. The sample's subset: CD45RA+ positively selected. CDR3 nucleotides: TGTGCCAGCAGCTACCAAGAGACCCAGTACTTC. Translating it yields CASSYQETQYF.